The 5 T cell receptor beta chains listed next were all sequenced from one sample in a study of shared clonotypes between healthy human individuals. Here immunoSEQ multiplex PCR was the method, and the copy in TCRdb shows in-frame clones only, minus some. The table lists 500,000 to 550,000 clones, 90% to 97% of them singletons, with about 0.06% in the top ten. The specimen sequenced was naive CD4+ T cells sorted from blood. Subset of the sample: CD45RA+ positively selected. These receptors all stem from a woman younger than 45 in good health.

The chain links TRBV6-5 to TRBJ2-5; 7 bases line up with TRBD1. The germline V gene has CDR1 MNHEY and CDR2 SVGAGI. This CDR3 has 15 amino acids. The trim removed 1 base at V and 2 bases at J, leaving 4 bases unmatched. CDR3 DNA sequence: TGTGCCAGCAGTTACTTAGGGGGCTCACAAGAGACCCAGTACTTC. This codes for CASSYLGGSQETQYF.

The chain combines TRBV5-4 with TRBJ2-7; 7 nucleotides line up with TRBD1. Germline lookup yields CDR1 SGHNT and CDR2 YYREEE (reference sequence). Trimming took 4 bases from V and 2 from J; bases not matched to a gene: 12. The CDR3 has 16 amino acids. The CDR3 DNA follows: TGTGCCAGCAGCGCCGGGACAGAGGGCATAACCTACGAGCAGTACTTC. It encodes CASSAGTEGITYEQYF.

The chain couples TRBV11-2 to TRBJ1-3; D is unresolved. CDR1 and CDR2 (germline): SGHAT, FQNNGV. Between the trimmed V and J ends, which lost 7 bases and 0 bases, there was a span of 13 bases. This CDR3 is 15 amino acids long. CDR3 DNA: TGTGCCAGCAAACTTAGGGCCAGCTCTGGAAACACCATATATTTT. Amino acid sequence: CASKLRASSGNTIYF.

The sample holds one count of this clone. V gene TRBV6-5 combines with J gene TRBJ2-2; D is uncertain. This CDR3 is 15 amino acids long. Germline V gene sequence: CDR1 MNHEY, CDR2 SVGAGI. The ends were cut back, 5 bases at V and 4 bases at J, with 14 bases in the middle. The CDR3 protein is CASSQAGFRTGELFF. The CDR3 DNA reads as TGTGCCAGCAGTCAGGCAGGATTTCGCACCGGGGAGCTGTTTTTT.

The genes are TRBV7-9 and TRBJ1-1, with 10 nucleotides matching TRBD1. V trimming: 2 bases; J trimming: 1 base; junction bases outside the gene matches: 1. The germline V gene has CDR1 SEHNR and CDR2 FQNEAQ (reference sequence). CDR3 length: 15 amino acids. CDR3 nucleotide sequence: TGTGCCAGCAGCTTAAGGACAGGGGGGAACACTGAAGCTTTCTTT. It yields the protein CASSLRTGGNTEAFF. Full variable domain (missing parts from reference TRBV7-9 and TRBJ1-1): DTGVSQNPRHKITKRGQNVTFRCDPISEHNRLYWYRQTLGQGPEFLTYFQNEAQLEKSRLLSDRFSAERPKGSFSTLEIQRTEQGDSAMYLCASSLRTGGNTEAFFGQGTRLTVV.